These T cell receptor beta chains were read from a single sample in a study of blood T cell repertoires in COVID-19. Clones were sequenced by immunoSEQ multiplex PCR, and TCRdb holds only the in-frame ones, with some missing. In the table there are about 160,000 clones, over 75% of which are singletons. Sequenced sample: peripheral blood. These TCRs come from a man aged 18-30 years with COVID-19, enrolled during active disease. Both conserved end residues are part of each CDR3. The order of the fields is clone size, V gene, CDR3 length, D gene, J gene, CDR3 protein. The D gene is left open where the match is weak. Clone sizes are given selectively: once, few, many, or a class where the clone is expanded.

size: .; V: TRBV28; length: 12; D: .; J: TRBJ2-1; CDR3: CASSLPGNEQFF
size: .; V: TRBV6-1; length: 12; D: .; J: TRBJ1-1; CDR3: CAGSRGNTEAFF
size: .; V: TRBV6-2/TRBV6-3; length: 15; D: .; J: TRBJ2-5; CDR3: CASSYFFEKQETQYF
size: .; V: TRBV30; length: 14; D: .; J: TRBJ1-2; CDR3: CAWSAKPGYQGYTF
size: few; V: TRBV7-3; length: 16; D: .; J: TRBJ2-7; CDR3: CASSLTNSFLSYEQYF
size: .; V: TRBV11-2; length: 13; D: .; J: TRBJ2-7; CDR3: CASSLGQGGEQYF
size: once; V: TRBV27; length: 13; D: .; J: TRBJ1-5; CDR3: CASSSRRNQPQHF
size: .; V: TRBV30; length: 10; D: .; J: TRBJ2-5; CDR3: CAWKGETQYF
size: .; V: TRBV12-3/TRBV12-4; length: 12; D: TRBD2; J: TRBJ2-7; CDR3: CASSYTREEQYF
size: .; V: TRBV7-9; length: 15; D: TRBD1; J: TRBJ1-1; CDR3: CASSFRTTGDTEAFF
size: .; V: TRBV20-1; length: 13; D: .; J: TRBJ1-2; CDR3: CSASYSTAYGYTF
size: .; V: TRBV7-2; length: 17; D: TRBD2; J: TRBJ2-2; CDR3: CASSPPGTSGYAGELFF
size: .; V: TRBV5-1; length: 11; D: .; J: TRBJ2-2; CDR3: CASGRTGELFF
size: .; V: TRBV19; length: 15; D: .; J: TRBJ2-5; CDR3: CASKVWGAGGETQYF
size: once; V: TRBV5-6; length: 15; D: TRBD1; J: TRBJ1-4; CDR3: CASSSSGTGDEKLFF